These T cell receptor beta chains were read from a single sample in a study of vaccination and CD4 T cells after COVID-19. Their cognate antigens are unknown. MiXCR, applied by TCRdb to the PCR reads, yields one record per CDR3 protein. The sample contains some 21,000 distinct CDR3 sequences, about 45% of which appear only once. Specimen: CD4+ T cells from blood, cultured in vitro, collected about 7 months after SARS-CoV-2 vaccination. These receptors originate from a human donor who had recovered from COVID-19. The CDR3 runs from the conserved cysteine through the conserved F or W. D genes are given only for firm matches. Only some rows state a clone size, as once, few, many or a class for expanded clones.

v_gene	d_gene	abundance	j_gene	CDR3nt	CDR3aa
TRBV20-1	TRBD2	-	TRBJ2-1	TGCAGTGCTACCGGGACTAGGCGCTTGAATGAGCAGTTCTTC	CSATGTRRLNEQFF
TRBV20-1	-	-	TRBJ1-5	TGCAGTGCTAGAGGTCGGACAGGCAATCAGCCCCAGCATTTT	CSARGRTGNQPQHF
TRBV7-3	-	-	TRBJ2-5	TGTGCCAGCAGCTTAGGCGGGAATGCGGAGACCCAGTACTTC	CASSLGGNAETQYF
TRBV20-1	TRBD2	-	TRBJ2-1	TGCAGTGCTGACGATATAATCGGACTAGACCTCAATGAGCAGTTCTTC	CSADDIIGLDLNEQFF
TRBV6-2/TRBV6-3	-	-	TRBJ2-5	TGTGCCAGCAATCCCGGGGGGCACGCGGAGACCCAGTACTTC	CASNPGGHAETQYF
TRBV7-3	-	-	TRBJ2-1	TGTGCCAGCAGCTTAAATTCGGGACTTTATGAGCAGTTCTTC	CASSLNSGLYEQFF
TRBV29-1	-	-	TRBJ2-3	TGCAGCGTTTATAACCGCGGAGAGGGAGCGGATACGCAGTATTTT	CSVYNRGEGADTQYF
TRBV7-2	-	-	TRBJ1-2	TGTGCCAGCAGCTCGCTTAGGGGCCCGGCATACTATGGCTACACCTTC	CASSSLRGPAYYGYTF
TRBV20-1	TRBD1	-	TRBJ1-6	TGCAGTGCTAGAGATCTGGACAGGGGTAATTCACCCCTCCACTTT	CSARDLDRGNSPLHF
TRBV15	TRBD2	-	TRBJ2-1	TGTGCCACCAGCGGGCGGACTAGCGGGAGGGCGAGCTCCTACAATGAGCAGTTCTTC	CATSGRTSGRASSYNEQFF
TRBV7-3	TRBD2	few	TRBJ2-5	TGTGCCAGCAGCTTGGGGACTAGCGGGAGGGCCGGGGTGACCCAGTACTTC	CASSLGTSGRAGVTQYF
TRBV20-1	TRBD2	-	TRBJ2-1	TGCAGTGCTGGCCAGGCCGGGACTAGCGGATACAATGAGCAGTTCTTC	CSAGQAGTSGYNEQFF
TRBV20-1	TRBD1	few	TRBJ2-3	TGCAGTGCAAGACAGGGCGCAGATACGCAGTATTTT	CSARQGADTQYF
TRBV15	TRBD2	few	TRBJ2-3	TGTGCCACCAGCGGGGGACTAGCGGGAGCCTGGAGCACAGATACGCAGTATTTT	CATSGGLAGAWSTDTQYF
TRBV28	-	-	TRBJ1-2	TGTGCCAGCAGTTTAGTTGTAGGGGCTTATGGCTACACCTTC	CASSLVVGAYGYTF
TRBV19	-	-	TRBJ1-5	TGTGCCAGTAGTATAGTGCGGGACAATCAGCCCCAGCATTTT	CASSIVRDNQPQHF
TRBV24-1	TRBD2	once	TRBJ2-1	TGTGCCACCAGTGTAGCGGGGACCTACAATGAGCAGTTCTTC	CATSVAGTYNEQFF
TRBV15	-	few	TRBJ2-7	TGTGCCACCAGCATTTTCGGACAAAGCAGCGACGAGCAGTACTTC	CATSIFGQSSDEQYF
TRBV6-2/TRBV6-3	TRBD2	-	TRBJ2-7	TGTGCCAGCAGCATACAGTCGGGACTAGCGGGGGAGTACGAGCAGTACTTC	CASSIQSGLAGEYEQYF
TRBV7-8	TRBD2	-	TRBJ2-5	TGTGCCAGCAGCAATGGACTAGCGGGAGGGGAGACCCAGTACTTC	CASSNGLAGGETQYF
TRBV6-5	-	-	TRBJ2-5	TGTGCCAGCAGTTACGGACTGACCGGCCAAGAGACCCAGTACTTC	CASSYGLTGQETQYF
TRBV5-1	-	-	TRBJ2-3	TGCGCCAGCAGCTTGACCACAGGGCGAGATACGCAGTATTTT	CASSLTTGRDTQYF
TRBV28	-	once	TRBJ2-1	TGTGCCAGCAGTTTATGGGGGGAGCAGTTCTTC	CASSLWGEQFF
TRBV7-6	TRBD2	-	TRBJ2-5	TGTGCCAGCAGCCAAGGACTAGCGGGCGGGGGTCAAGAGACCCAGTACTTC	CASSQGLAGGGQETQYF
TRBV7-9	TRBD1	medium-sized	TRBJ1-1	TGTGCCAGCAGCTTACCGCCCAGGGGGGGGACTGAAGCTTTCTTT	CASSLPPRGGTEAFF
TRBV19	-	-	TRBJ1-5	TGTGCCAGTAGGACGATAGGTTCTGTTAGCAATCAGCCCCAGCATTTT	CASRTIGSVSNQPQHF
TRBV19	TRBD2	-	TRBJ2-7	TGTGCCAGTAGTCCGCTTAGCGGGACTTCCTACGAGCAGTACTTC	CASSPLSGTSYEQYF
TRBV2	-	-	TRBJ1-5	TGTGCCAGCAGTGAAGGCTCCGGATATAGCAATCAGCCCCAGCATTTT	CASSEGSGYSNQPQHF
TRBV10-1	TRBD2	-	TRBJ2-1	TGCGCCAGCAGCCCCAGCGGGGCCTACAATGAGCAGTTCTTC	CASSPSGAYNEQFF
TRBV28	TRBD1	-	TRBJ2-7	TGTGCCAGCACTTGGACAGGGCTGCCCCACGAGCAGTACTTC	CASTWTGLPHEQYF
TRBV6-1	-	-	TRBJ2-2	TGTGCCGGTACTCTCTCCGGGGAGCTGTTTTTT	CAGTLSGELFF
TRBV29-1	TRBD2	-	TRBJ2-5	TGCAGCGGCCGACTAGCGGGAGAGACCCAGTACTTC	CSGRLAGETQYF
TRBV20-1	-	-	TRBJ2-3	TGCAGTGCTAGCCCCGATACGCAGTATTTT	CSASPDTQYF